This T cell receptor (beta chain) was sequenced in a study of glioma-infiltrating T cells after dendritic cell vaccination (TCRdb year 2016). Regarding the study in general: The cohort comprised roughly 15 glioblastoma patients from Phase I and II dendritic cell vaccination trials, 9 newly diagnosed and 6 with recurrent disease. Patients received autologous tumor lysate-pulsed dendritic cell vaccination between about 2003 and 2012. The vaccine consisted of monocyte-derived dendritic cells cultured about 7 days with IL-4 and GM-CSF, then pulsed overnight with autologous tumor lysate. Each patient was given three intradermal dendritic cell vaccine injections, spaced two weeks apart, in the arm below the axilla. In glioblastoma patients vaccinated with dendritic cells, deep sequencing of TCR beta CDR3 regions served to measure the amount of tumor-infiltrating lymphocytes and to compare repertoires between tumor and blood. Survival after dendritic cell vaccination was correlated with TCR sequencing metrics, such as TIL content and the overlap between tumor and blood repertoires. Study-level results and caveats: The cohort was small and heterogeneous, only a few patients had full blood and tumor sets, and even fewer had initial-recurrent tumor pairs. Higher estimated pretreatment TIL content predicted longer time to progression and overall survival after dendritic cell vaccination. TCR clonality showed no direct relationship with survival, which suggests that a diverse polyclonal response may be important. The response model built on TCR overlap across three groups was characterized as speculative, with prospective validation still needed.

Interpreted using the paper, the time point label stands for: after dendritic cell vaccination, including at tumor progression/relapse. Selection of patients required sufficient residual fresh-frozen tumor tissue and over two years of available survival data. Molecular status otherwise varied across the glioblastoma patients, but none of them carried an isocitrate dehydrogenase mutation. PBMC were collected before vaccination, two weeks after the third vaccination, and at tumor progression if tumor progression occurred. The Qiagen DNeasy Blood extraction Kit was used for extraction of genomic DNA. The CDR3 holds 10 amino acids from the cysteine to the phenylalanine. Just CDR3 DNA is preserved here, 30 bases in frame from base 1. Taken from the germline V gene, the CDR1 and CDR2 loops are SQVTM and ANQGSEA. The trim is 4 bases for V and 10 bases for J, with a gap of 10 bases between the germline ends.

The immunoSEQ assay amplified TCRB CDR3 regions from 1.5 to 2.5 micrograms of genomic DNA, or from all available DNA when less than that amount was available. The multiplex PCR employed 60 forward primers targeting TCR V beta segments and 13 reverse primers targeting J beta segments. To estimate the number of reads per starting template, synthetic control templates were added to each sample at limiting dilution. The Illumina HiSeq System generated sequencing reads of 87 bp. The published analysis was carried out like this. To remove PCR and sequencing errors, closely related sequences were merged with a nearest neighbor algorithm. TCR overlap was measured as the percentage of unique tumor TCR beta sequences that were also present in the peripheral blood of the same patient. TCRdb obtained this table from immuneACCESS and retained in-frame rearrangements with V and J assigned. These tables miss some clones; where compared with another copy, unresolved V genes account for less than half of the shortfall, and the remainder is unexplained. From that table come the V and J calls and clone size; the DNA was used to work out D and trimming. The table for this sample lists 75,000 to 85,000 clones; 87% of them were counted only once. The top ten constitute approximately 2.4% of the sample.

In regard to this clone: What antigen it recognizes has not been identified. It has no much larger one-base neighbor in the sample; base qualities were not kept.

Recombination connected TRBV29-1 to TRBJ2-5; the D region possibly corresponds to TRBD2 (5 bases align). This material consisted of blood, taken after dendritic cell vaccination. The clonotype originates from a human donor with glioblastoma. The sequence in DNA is TGCAGCGTTGTTACCGGGGACCAGTACTTC. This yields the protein CSVVTGDQYF. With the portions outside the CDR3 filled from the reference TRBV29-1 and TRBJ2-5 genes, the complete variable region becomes SAVISQKPSRDICQRGTSLTIQCQVDSQVTMMFWYRQQPGQSLTLIATANQGSEATYESGFVIDKFPISRPNLTFSTLTVSNMSPEDSSIYLCSVVTGDQYFGPGTRLLVL.